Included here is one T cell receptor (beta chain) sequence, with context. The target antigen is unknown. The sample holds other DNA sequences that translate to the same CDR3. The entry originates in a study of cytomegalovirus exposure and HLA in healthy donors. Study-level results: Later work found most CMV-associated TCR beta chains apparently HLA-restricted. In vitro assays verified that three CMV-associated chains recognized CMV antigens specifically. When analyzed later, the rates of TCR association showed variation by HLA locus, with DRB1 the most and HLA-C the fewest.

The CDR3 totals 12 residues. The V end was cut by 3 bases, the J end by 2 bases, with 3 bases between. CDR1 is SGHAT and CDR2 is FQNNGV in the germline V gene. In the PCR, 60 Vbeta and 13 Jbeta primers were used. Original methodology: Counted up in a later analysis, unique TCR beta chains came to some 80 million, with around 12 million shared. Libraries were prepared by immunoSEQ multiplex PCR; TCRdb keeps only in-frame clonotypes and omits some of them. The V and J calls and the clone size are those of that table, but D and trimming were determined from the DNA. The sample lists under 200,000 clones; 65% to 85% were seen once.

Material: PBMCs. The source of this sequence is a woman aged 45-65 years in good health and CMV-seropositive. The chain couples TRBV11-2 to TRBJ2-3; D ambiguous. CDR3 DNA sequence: TGTGCCAGCAGCTTTAACACAGATACGCAGTATTTT. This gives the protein CASSFNTDTQYF.